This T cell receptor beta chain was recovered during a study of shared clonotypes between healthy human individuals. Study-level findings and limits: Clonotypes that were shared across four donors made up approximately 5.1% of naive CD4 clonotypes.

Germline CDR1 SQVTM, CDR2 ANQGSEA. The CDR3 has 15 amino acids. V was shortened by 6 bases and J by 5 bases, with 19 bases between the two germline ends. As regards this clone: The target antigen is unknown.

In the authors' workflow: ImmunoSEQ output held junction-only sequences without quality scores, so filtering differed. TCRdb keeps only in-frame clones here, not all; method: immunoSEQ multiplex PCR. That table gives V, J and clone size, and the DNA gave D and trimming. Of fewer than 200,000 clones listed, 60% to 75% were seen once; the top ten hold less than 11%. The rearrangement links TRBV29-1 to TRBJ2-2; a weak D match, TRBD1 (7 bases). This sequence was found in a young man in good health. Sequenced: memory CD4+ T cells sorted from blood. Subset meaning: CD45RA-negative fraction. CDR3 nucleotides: TGCAGCGTCCTACGCGGGACAGCCCAGACCGGGGAGCTGTTTTTT. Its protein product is CSVLRGTAQTGELFF.